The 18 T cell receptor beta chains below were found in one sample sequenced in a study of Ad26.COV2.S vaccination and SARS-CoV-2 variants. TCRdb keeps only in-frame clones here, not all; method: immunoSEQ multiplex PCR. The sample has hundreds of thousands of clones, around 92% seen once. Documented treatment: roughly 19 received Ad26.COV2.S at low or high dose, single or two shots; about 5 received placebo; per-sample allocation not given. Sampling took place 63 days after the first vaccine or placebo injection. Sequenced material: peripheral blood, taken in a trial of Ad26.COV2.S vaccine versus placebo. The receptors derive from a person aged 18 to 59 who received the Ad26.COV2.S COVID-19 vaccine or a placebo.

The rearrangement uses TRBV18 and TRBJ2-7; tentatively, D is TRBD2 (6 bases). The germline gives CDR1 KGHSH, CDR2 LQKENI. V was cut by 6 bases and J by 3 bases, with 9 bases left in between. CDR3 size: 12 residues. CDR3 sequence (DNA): TGTGCCAGCTCTAGCGGAATCTACGAGCAGTACTTC. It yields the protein CASSSGIYEQYF.

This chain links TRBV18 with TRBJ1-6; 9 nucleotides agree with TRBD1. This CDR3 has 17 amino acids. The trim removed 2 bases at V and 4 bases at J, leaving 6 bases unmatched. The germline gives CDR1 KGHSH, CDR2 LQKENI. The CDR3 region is CASSPGDRAIYNSPLHF. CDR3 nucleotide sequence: TGTGCCAGCTCACCAGGGGACAGGGCCATTTATAATTCACCCCTCCACTTT. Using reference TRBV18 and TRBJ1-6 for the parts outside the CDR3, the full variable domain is NAGVMQNPRHLVRRRGQEARLRCSPMKGHSHVYWYRQLPEEGLKFMVYLQKENIIDESGMPKERFSAEFPKEGPSILRIQQVVRGDSAAYFCASSPGDRAIYNSPLHFGNGTRLTVT.

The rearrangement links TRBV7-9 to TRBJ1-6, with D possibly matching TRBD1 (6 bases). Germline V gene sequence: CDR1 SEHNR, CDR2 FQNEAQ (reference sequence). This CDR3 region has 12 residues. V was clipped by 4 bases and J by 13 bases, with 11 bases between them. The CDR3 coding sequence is TGTGCCAGCAGCTCGGGGGCGCAGCCCCTCCACTTT. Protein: CASSSGAQPLHF.

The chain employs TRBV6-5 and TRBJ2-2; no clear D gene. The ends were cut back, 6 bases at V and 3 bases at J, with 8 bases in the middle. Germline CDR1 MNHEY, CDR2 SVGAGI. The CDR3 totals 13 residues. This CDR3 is CASSASYTGELFF. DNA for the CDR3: TGTGCCAGCAGCGCATCCTACACCGGGGAGCTGTTTTTT.

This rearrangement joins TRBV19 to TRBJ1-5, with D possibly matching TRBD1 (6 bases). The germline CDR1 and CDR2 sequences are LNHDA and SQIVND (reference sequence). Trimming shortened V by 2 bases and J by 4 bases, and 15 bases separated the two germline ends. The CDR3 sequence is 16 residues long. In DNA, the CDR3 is TGTGCCAGTAGTATACGCGGGGGCGACCCTAATCAGCCCCAGCATTTT. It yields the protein CASSIRGGDPNQPQHF.

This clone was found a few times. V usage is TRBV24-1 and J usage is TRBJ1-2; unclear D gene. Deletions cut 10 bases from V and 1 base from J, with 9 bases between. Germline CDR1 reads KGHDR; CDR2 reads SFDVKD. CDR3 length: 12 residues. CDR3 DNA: TGTGCCACTTCGAGGGTTAACTATGGCTACACCTTC. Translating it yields CATSRVNYGYTF.

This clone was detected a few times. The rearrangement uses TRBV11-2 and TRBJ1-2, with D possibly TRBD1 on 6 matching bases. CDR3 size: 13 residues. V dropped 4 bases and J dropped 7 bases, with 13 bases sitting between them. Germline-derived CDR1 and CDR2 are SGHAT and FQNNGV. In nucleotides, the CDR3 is TGTGCCAGCAGCTCGACAGGCTCGGGTGGCTACACCTTC. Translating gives CASSSTGSGGYTF. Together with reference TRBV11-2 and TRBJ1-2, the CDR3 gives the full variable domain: EAGVAQSPRYKIIEKRQSVAFWCNPISGHATLYWYQQILGQGPKLLIQFQNNGVVDDSQLPKDRFSAERLKGVDSTLKIQPAKLEDSAVYLCASSSTGSGGYTFGSGTRLTVV.

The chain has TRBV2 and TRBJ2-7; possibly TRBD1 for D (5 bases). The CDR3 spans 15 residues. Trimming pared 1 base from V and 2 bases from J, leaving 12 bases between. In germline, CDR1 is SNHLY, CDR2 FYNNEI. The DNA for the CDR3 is TGTGCCAGCAGTGAAGGGGGCCCCACCACCTACGAGCAGTACTTC. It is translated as CASSEGGPTTYEQYF.

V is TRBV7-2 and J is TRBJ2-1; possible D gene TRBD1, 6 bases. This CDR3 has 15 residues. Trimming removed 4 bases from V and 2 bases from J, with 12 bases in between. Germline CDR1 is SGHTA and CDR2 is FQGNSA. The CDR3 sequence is CASSSGVAPYNEQFF. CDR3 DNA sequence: TGTGCCAGCAGCTCAGGGGTAGCCCCCTACAATGAGCAGTTCTTC.

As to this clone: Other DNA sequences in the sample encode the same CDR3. The CDR3 nucleotides read TGTGCCAGCAGTTCGGGACTAGCGGGATACGAGCAGTACTTC. It is translated as CASSSGLAGYEQYF. The rearrangement uses TRBV27 and TRBJ2-7, with TRBD2 matching over 13 bases. The V segment lost 4 bases and the J segment 4 bases; nucleotides outside the gene matches: 1. Germline CDR1 MNHEY, CDR2 SMNVEV (reference sequence). The CDR3 is made up of 14 amino acids.

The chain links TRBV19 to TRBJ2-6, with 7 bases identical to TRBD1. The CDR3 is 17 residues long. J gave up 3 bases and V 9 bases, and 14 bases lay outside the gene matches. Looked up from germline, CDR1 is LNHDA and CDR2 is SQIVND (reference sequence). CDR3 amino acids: CASGQDPVFIGANVLTF. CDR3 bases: TGTGCCAGCGGACAGGACCCCGTATTTATTGGGGCCAACGTCCTGACTTTC.

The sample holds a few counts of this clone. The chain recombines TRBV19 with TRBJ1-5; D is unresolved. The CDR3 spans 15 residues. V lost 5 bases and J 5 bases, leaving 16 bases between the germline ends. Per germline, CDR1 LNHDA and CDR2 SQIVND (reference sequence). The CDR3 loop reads CASSPRFGSDQPQHF. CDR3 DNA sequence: TGTGCCAGTAGTCCCCGGTTCGGGTCGGATCAGCCCCAGCATTTT.

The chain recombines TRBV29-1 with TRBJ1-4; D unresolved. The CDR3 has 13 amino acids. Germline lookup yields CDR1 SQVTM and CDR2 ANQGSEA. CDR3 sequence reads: CSARGQANEKLFF. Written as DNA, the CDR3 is TGCAGTGCCCGAGGCCAAGCTAATGAAAAACTGTTTTTT.

The CDR3 DNA reads as TGTGCCAGCAGCCCCCGGCTAGCGACGTCCGGGGTGACCCAGTACTTC. It yields the protein CASSPRLATSGVTQYF. This rearrangement joins TRBV3-1 (or the pseudogene TRBV3-2) to TRBJ2-5, with a tentative D call TRBD2 (6 bases). CDR3 length: 16 residues. V was shortened by 4 bases and J by 7 bases, with 22 bases between the two germline ends. Germline assignment: CDR1 LGHDT and CDR2 YNNKEL (reference sequence).

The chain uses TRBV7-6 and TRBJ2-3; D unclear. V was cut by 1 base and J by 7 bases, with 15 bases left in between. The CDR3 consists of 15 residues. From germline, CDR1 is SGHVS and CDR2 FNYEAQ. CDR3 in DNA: TGTGCCAGCAGCTTAGAGACTTTACCTTATCATACGCAGTATTTT. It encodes CASSLETLPYHTQYF.

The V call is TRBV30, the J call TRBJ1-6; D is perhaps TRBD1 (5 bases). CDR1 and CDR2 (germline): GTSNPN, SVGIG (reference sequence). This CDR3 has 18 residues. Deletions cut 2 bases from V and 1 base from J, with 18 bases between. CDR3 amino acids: CAWSQRPGGNSYNSPLHF. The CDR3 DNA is TGTGCCTGGAGTCAACGACCCGGGGGAAATTCCTATAATTCACCCCTCCACTTT.

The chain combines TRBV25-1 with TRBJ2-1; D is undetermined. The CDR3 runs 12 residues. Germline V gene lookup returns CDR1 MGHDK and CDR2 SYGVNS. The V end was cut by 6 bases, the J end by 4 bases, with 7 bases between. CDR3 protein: CASRWKYNEQFF. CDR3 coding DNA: TGTGCCAGCAGGTGGAAGTACAATGAGCAGTTCTTC.

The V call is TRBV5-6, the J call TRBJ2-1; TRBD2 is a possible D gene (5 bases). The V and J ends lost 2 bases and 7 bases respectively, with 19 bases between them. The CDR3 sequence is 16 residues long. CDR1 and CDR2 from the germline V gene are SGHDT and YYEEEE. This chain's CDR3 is CASSFWGELLVNEQFF. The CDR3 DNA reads TGTGCCAGCAGCTTTTGGGGAGAACTTCTGGTAAATGAGCAGTTCTTC.